Shown below are 15 T cell receptor beta chains from a single sample sequenced in a study of blood T cell repertoires in COVID-19. Profiled with immunoSEQ multiplex PCR; TCRdb holds only in-frame clones, not every one. The table has 110,000 or so clones, approximately 90% seen once; the top ten hold 8% to 9%. Sequencing was carried out using peripheral blood. These receptor sequences come from a woman between 65 and 79 years old who had recovered from COVID-19.

The rearrangement links TRBV4-2 to TRBJ1-2; perhaps TRBD1 as D (5 bases). Trimming pared 1 base from V and 2 bases from J, leaving 14 bases between. CDR3 length: 16 residues. The germline gives CDR1 LGHNA, CDR2 YNFKEQ. The CDR3: CASSQGGLRGNYGYTF. The DNA for the CDR3 is TGTGCCAGCAGCCAAGGGGGCCTTCGAGGCAACTATGGCTACACCTTC.

The rearrangement joins TRBV7-9 to TRBJ2-7; no firm D call. Germline V lookup: CDR1 SEHNR, CDR2 FQNEAQ (reference sequence). Between the trimmed V and J ends, which lost 5 bases and 7 bases, there was a span of 18 bases. CDR3 length equals 14 residues. CDR3: CASSPGSLPREQYF. CDR3 sequence (DNA): TGTGCCAGCAGCCCCGGGTCTCTTCCGAGGGAGCAGTACTTC.

This chain connects TRBV29-1 to TRBJ2-1; TRBD2 is a possible D gene (6 bases). This CDR3 has 14 residues. The V end lost 7 bases, the J end lost 0 bases, and 13 bases lay between the germline ends. The V gene's germline CDR1 is SQVTM and CDR2 ANQGSEA. CDR3 residues: CSAARDPSYNEQFF. CDR3 sequence (DNA): TGCAGCGCGGCGCGGGATCCCTCCTACAATGAGCAGTTCTTC.

V and J are TRBV7-9 and TRBJ2-7; a possible D gene is TRBD2 (5 bases). The V end was cut by 8 bases, the J end by 6 bases, with 20 bases between. CDR1 is SEHNR, CDR2 FQNEAQ, per germline (reference sequence). The CDR3 contains 14 residues. This CDR3 is CASAFEGAGVEQYF. CDR3 nucleotide sequence: TGTGCCAGCGCCTTCGAGGGTGCCGGGGTCGAGCAGTACTTC.

The chain carries TRBV7-9 and TRBJ2-1; D is uncertain. The CDR3 is 14 amino acids. Germline CDR1 SEHNR, CDR2 FQNEAQ (reference sequence). Deletions cut 1 base from V and 7 bases from J, with 11 bases between. This CDR3 is CASSLVNALNEQFF. Written as DNA, the CDR3 is TGTGCCAGCAGCTTAGTTAATGCACTTAATGAGCAGTTCTTC.

The rearrangement joins TRBV2 to TRBJ2-5; 9 bases agree with TRBD2. CDR1 and CDR2 from the germline V gene are SNHLY and FYNNEI. V lost 4 bases to trimming and J lost 5 bases; unmatched junction nucleotides: 8. This CDR3 contains 15 residues. As DNA, the CDR3 is TGTGCCAGCAGTGCGGGACTAGCTAGTTGGGAGACCCAGTACTTC. The encoded protein is CASSAGLASWETQYF.

The chain combines TRBV12-3 or TRBV12-4 with TRBJ1-4; unclear D gene. V was shortened by 6 bases and J by 5 bases, with 10 bases between the two germline ends. The CDR3 runs to 13 residues. CDR3 nucleotides: TGTGCCAGCAGGGCATCGAAAAATGAAAAACTGTTTTTT. Translation gives CASRASKNEKLFF.

This chain joins TRBV5-4 and TRBJ2-7; 12 bases fit TRBD2. V dropped 0 bases and J dropped 4; count of bases not matched to a gene: 14. The CDR3 sequence is 19 residues long. Germline V gives CDR1 SGHNT, CDR2 YYREEE (reference sequence). CDR3 loop: CASSLGPSGRAYLGYEQYF. CDR3 sequence (DNA): TGTGCCAGCAGCTTGGGGCCTAGCGGGAGGGCCTACTTGGGTTACGAGCAGTACTTC.

This sequence joins TRBV5-4 and TRBJ1-2; no clear D gene. Trimming took off 5 bases at V and 0 bases at J, with 5 bases between the two ends. Germline V gives CDR1 SGHNT, CDR2 YYREEE (reference sequence). The CDR3 extends over 12 amino acids. In DNA form, the CDR3 reads TGTGCCAGCAGTAACACTAACTATGGCTACACCTTC. It yields the protein CASSNTNYGYTF.

The genes are TRBV7-9 and TRBJ1-1; TRBD1 might be the D (6 bases). V lost 4 bases to trimming and J lost 4 bases, with 10 bases between them. The CDR3 runs to 13 residues. Germline lookup yields CDR1 SEHNR and CDR2 FQNEAQ (reference sequence). CDR3 coding DNA: TGTGCCAGCAGCTATTGGACAGCCACTGAAGCTTTCTTT. Its translation is CASSYWTATEAFF.

This clone has more than one count but fewer than ten. The CDR3 coding sequence is TGCGCCAGCAGCCAAACTGAATCCTACGAGCAGTACTTC. It encodes CASSQTESYEQYF. The gene calls are TRBV5-1 and TRBJ2-7, with D uncertain. CDR3 length: 13 residues. The germline gives CDR1 SGHRS, CDR2 YFSETQ. Between the trimmed V and J ends, which lost 4 bases and 1 base, there was a span of 9 bases.

V usage is TRBV4-2 and J usage is TRBJ2-1; 12 nucleotides align to TRBD1. V gave up 3 bases and J gave up 12 bases; unmatched junction bases: 15. The V gene's germline CDR1 is LGHNA and CDR2 YNFKEQ. This CDR3 has 17 residues. The CDR3 DNA reads as TGTGCCAGCAGCCAGGAGGGCCTGGGGACAGGGGGCGCGGGGCAGTTCTTC. Its protein is CASSQEGLGTGGAGQFF.

J is TRBJ2-2 and V is TRBV7-6, with 11 bases lining up with TRBD2. CDR3 size: 15 residues. CDR1 SGHVS and CDR2 FNYEAQ come from the germline V gene. V lost 5 bases and J lost 6; bases outside the gene matches: 5. The CDR3 reads CASSLLAGGPGELFF. In DNA form, the CDR3 reads TGTGCCAGCAGCCTCTTAGCGGGAGGGCCCGGGGAGCTGTTTTTT.

This clone was counted a few times. The chain is built from TRBV30 and TRBJ2-1, with 10 positions matching TRBD2. Germline lookup yields CDR1 GTSNPN and CDR2 SVGIG (reference sequence). The J segment lost 2 bases and the V segment lost 7 bases, leaving 14 bases of the junction unmatched. The CDR3 runs to 17 residues. In nucleotides, the CDR3 is TGTGCCTCCCCCCGTAGGAGCGGGAGGGGGGCCTACAATGAGCAGTTCTTC. It is translated as CASPRRSGRGAYNEQFF.

The CDR3 protein is CASRRSDRSNTEAFF. The CDR3 DNA follows: TGTGCCAGCAGACGTAGCGACAGGTCGAACACTGAAGCTTTCTTT. The chain joins TRBV27 to TRBJ1-1; perhaps TRBD1 as D (6 bases). Germline V gene sequence: CDR1 MNHEY, CDR2 SMNVEV (reference sequence). V was shortened by 6 bases and J by 1 base, with 15 bases between the two germline ends. The length of the CDR3 is 15 residues.